This T cell receptor (beta chain) was identified in a study of blood T cells in healthy people across ages. As to this clonotype: The antigen remains undetermined.

PCR was performed a second time for roughly 7 to 12 cycles using a sample-barcoded 5' primer and a J-beta primer mix. Each cDNA molecule received a tag from a template-switch adaptor that had 12 random nucleotides. TCRdb itself ran the 5' RACE reads through MiXCR, one entry per CDR3 protein. The data hold around 1.5 million distinct CDR3 sequences, with around 36% observed a single time. General observations from the study: What prevented conclusive comparison of naive and antigen-experienced cells was that PBMCs were unsorted. Donor CMV status was unknown, possibly confounding expanded clonotype changes. Observed TCR beta diversity per million T cells went down as age went up. This fall followed a roughly linear course with age.

CDR1 is MNHEY, CDR2 SVGAGI, per germline. The CDR3 loop spans 18 amino acids. The J segment lost 0 bases and the V segment lost 2 bases, leaving 4 bases of the junction unmatched. Sequenced sample: blood. The receptor's source is a woman between 25 and 40 years old in good health. J is TRBJ2-6 and V is TRBV6-5; TRBD1 agrees at 10 bases. CDR3 sequence (DNA): TGTGCCAGCAGTTACGGGACAGGGGTCGTCTCTGGGGCCAACGTCCTGACTTTC. Its protein is CASSYGTGVVSGANVLTF.